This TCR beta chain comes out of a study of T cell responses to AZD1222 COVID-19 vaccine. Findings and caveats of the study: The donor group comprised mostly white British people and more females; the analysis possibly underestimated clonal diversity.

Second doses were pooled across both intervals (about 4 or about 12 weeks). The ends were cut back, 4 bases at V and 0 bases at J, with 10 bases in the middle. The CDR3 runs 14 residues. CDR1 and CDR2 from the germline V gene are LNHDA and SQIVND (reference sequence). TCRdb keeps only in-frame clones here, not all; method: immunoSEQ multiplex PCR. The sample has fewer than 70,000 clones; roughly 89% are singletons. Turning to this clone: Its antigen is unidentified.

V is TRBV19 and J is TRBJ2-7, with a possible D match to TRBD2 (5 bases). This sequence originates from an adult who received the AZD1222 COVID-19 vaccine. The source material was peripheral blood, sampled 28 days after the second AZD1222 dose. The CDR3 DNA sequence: TGTGCCAGTAGTAACGGGATTAGCTCCTACGAGCAGTACTTC. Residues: CASSNGISSYEQYF.